Below are 29 T cell receptor beta chains sequenced from a single sample in a study of cytomegalovirus exposure and HLA in healthy donors. The PCR ran on 60 Vbeta and 13 Jbeta primers. Method: immunoSEQ multiplex PCR; TCRdb's copy keeps in-frame clones and lacks some. Altogether around 30,000 clones are present, approximately 62% being singletons, with the ten largest covering around 40%. Sequencing was done on a sample of PBMCs. These receptors all stem from a male donor in good health and CMV-seropositive.

This chain uses TRBV7-9 with TRBJ1-4, with TRBD1 matching 7 bases. V lost 5 bases to trimming and J lost 6 bases; unmatched junction nucleotides: 9. The CDR3 consists of 15 residues. Germline V gene sequence: CDR1 SEHNR, CDR2 FQNEAQ (reference sequence). The CDR3 bases are TGTGCCAGCAGCCGGAACAGGGGCGATGATGAAAAACTGTTTTTT. Its translation: CASSRNRGDDEKLFF.

The V and J genes are TRBV14 and TRBJ1-1, with TRBD1 matching 7 bases. The germline CDR1 and CDR2 sequences are SGHDN and FVKESK. The CDR3 length is 13 residues. Germline trimming cut 3 bases from V and 7 bases from J; bases unmatched to any gene: 5. CDR3 in DNA: TGTGCCAGCAGCCATCAGGGGGGAGGTGAAGCTTTCTTT. It yields the protein CASSHQGGGEAFF.

This clone was seen only once. The chain employs TRBV19 and TRBJ2-3, with 9 bases fitting TRBD1. Germline-derived CDR1 and CDR2 are LNHDA and SQIVND (reference sequence). The CDR3 contains 15 residues. The V gene end was trimmed by 6 bases and the J gene end by 4 bases; junction bases not matched to a gene: 8. The CDR3 nucleotides are TGTGCCAGTAGGGGACCGGGACAGGGTTCAGATACGCAGTATTTT. Its translation: CASRGPGQGSDTQYF.

The gene calls are TRBV27 and TRBJ2-5, with a tentative D call TRBD2 (5 bases). V lost 3 bases, J lost 5 bases, and 19 bases lay in between. In germline, CDR1 is MNHEY, CDR2 SMNVEV (reference sequence). The CDR3 totals 16 residues. The CDR3 is CASSFEGRHQGETQYF. The CDR3 DNA sequence: TGTGCCAGCAGTTTCGAGGGTCGTCACCAAGGTGAGACCCAGTACTTC.

The chain has TRBV2 and TRBJ2-7; TRBD1 matches at 8 bases. CDR3 length: 10 residues. Germline loops: CDR1 SNHLY, CDR2 FYNNEI. The ends lost 9 bases at V and 7 bases at J; junction bases unmatched: 2. CDR3 in DNA: TGTGCCAGGACAGGGGAAGAGCAGTACTTC. It translates to CARTGEEQYF.

The chain links TRBV7-9 to TRBJ1-5; D is uncertain. CDR1 is SEHNR and CDR2 is FQNEAQ in the germline V gene (reference sequence). The CDR3 spans 13 residues. Between the trimmed V and J ends, which lost 3 bases and 8 bases, there was a span of 11 bases. In DNA form, the CDR3 reads TGTGCCAGCAGCTTGAAGCTGCGAAAGCCCCAGCATTTT. Its protein product is CASSLKLRKPQHF.

The chain links TRBV19 to TRBJ2-7; 9 nucleotides match TRBD2. CDR3 length: 15 residues. From germline, CDR1 is LNHDA and CDR2 SQIVND (reference sequence). J was trimmed by 2 bases and V by 4 bases; bases with no gene match: 6. The CDR3 DNA reads as TGTGCCAGTAGTACTCTAGCGGGGCTGGCCTACGAGCAGTACTTC. This encodes CASSTLAGLAYEQYF.

This clone has just one count. The chain combines TRBV11-2 with TRBJ1-1, with D tentatively TRBD1 (5 bases). The CDR3 contains 13 residues. Trimming removed 3 bases at V and 2 bases at J, with 7 bases between. Germline-derived CDR1 and CDR2 are SGHAT and FQNNGV. The CDR3 DNA reads as TGTGCCAGCAGCTTCCAGGGAAACACTGAAGCTTTCTTT. Its translation is CASSFQGNTEAFF.

This sequence joins TRBV19 and TRBJ2-2, with D tentatively TRBD1 (5 bases). V was trimmed by 6 bases and J by 6 bases, leaving 20 bases between them. This CDR3 spans 16 amino acids. Germline lookup yields CDR1 LNHDA and CDR2 SQIVND (reference sequence). The CDR3 sequence: CASRGAFQASAGELFF. As DNA, the CDR3 is TGTGCCAGTAGAGGGGCTTTCCAGGCGTCGGCCGGGGAGCTGTTTTTT. The variable domain in full, with the rest retrieved from reference TRBV19 and TRBJ2-2, is DGGITQSPKYLFRKEGQNVTLSCEQNLNHDAMYWYRQDPGQGLRLIYYSQIVNDFQKGDIAEGYSVSREKKESFPLTVTSAQKNPTAFYLCASRGAFQASAGELFFGEGSRLTVL.

The CDR3 DNA follows: TGTGCCAGCAGCCGCGACAGAACGAATTCACCCCTCCACTTT. Protein product: CASSRDRTNSPLHF. The V and J genes are TRBV7-6 and TRBJ1-6; possibly TRBD1 for D (5 bases). V was pared by 5 bases and J by 7 bases, with 12 bases between. The CDR3 spans 14 residues. Germline values: CDR1 SGHVS, CDR2 FNYEAQ. Full variable domain (missing parts from reference TRBV7-6 and TRBJ1-6): GAGVSQSPRYKVTKRGQDVALRCDPISGHVSLYWYRQALGQGPEFLTYFNYEAQQDKSGLPNDRFSAERPEGSISTLTIQRTEQRDSAMYRCASSRDRTNSPLHFGNGTRLTVT.

The chain joins TRBV18 to TRBJ2-7; maybe TRBD2 (6 bases). Trimming cost V 3 bases and J 6 bases, with 9 bases left between them. CDR3 size: 12 residues. The V gene's germline CDR1 is KGHSH and CDR2 LQKENI. The CDR3 here is CASSPPGGEQYF. CDR3 nucleotide sequence: TGTGCCAGCTCACCGCCCGGGGGCGAGCAGTACTTC. The full variable domain, in which reference TRBV18 and TRBJ2-7 provide the parts outside the CDR3, is NAGVMQNPRHLVRRRGQEARLRCSPMKGHSHVYWYRQLPEEGLKFMVYLQKENIIDESGMPKERFSAEFPKEGPSILRIQQVVRGDSAAYFCASSPPGGEQYFGPGTRLTVT.

This sequence joins TRBV9 and TRBJ1-1; 7 positions match TRBD1. The V gene's germline CDR1 is SGDLS and CDR2 YYNGEE. The V gene end was trimmed by 0 bases and the J gene end by 6 bases; junction bases not matched to a gene: 5. This CDR3 contains 14 residues. The CDR3 spells CASSVGGTDPEAFF. CDR3 bases: TGTGCCAGCAGCGTAGGAGGGACAGACCCTGAAGCTTTCTTT. Complete variable domain (other parts from reference TRBV9 and TRBJ1-1): DSGVTQTPKHLITATGQRVTLRCSPRSGDLSVYWYQQSLDQGLQFLIQYYNGEERAKGNILERFSAQQFPDLHSELNLSSLELGDSALYFCASSVGGTDPEAFFGQGTRLTVV.

This sequence joins TRBV5-1 and TRBJ1-1; D unresolved. The V gene lost 3 bases and the J gene lost 6 bases, with 24 bases spanning the gap. The CDR3 runs to 17 residues. Germline CDR1 and CDR2: SGHRS and YFSETQ. Here the CDR3 reads CASSSLTTLKGAAEAFF. DNA of the CDR3: TGCGCCAGCAGCTCGTTAACTACATTGAAGGGAGCGGCTGAAGCTTTCTTT.

The gene calls are TRBV29-1 and TRBJ1-5; no reliable D call. The V gene lost 7 bases and the J gene lost 6 bases, with 13 bases spanning the gap. The CDR3 is 12 residues long. CDR1 is SQVTM, CDR2 ANQGSEA, per germline. CDR3 coding DNA: TGCAGCGCCCAGGCTTCTGGTCAGCCCCAGCATTTT. It yields the protein CSAQASGQPQHF.

The chain is built from TRBV6-1 and TRBJ1-2; D may be TRBD1 (5 bases). Germline V gene lookup returns CDR1 MNHNS and CDR2 SASEGT. This CDR3 spans 13 amino acids. V was clipped by 2 bases and J by 8 bases, with 12 bases between them. CDR3 coding DNA: TGTGCCAGCAGTGAAAGGCAGGGAGGGGGCTACACCTTC. This gives the protein CASSERQGGGYTF.

This chain links TRBV6-5 with TRBJ2-1, with a tentative D call TRBD2 (5 bases). Per germline, CDR1 MNHEY and CDR2 SVGAGI. Between the trimmed V and J ends, which lost 10 bases and 6 bases, there was a span of 10 bases. This CDR3 spans 11 amino acids. CDR3 amino acids: CAISRGNEQFF. The CDR3 bases are TGTGCCATCTCTCGGGGCAATGAGCAGTTCTTC.

The rearrangement links TRBV29-1 to TRBJ1-1; D gene ambiguous. Per germline, CDR1 SQVTM and CDR2 ANQGSEA. V shed 7 bases and J shed 1 base, with 13 bases lying between them. The CDR3 has 13 residues. DNA of the CDR3: TGCAGCGCCCGGTGGGAGGAGAACACTGAAGCTTTCTTT. This codes for CSARWEENTEAFF.

V gene TRBV7-9 combines with J gene TRBJ2-5; TRBD1 is a possible D gene (6 bases). CDR1 and CDR2 (germline): SEHNR, FQNEAQ (reference sequence). V was pared by 2 bases and J by 1 base, with 11 bases between. CDR3 length: 15 amino acids. CDR3 protein: CASSLYRAAQETQYF. The CDR3 bases are TGTGCCAGCAGCTTATACAGGGCGGCCCAAGAGACCCAGTACTTC.

This chain uses TRBV5-1 with TRBJ2-7, with 12 bases identical to TRBD1. The CDR3 is 17 amino acids. The V gene's germline CDR1 is SGHRS and CDR2 YFSETQ. Trimming cost V 4 bases and J 3 bases; bases outside gene matches: 11. The CDR3 spells CASSRKGGTGGDYEQYF. The CDR3 DNA follows: TGCGCCAGCAGCCGGAAGGGGGGGACAGGGGGCGACTACGAGCAGTACTTC.

The chain uses TRBV2 and TRBJ2-1, with 7 bases fitting TRBD2. V shed 2 bases and J 12 bases; nucleotides not matched to a gene: 7. Looked up from germline, CDR1 is SNHLY and CDR2 is FYNNEI. The CDR3 consists of 13 residues. CDR3 loop: CASSERLASGQFF. In nucleotides, the CDR3 is TGTGCCAGCAGTGAAAGACTAGCTAGCGGGCAGTTCTTC.

The V and J genes are TRBV4-1 and TRBJ1-1, with a weak D call TRBD1 (6 bases). The CDR3 totals 13 residues. Trimming shortened V by 3 bases and J by 7 bases, and 12 bases separated the two germline ends. Germline CDR1 and CDR2: MGHRA and YSYEKL. CDR3 nucleotides: TGCGCCAGCAGCCATTCAGGGGCGGTTGAAGCTTTCTTT. As protein: CASSHSGAVEAFF.

The chain has TRBV5-1 and TRBJ2-3; the match to TRBD2 covers 9 bases. Unmatched junction bases numbered 8, after V lost 0 bases and J lost 3 bases. Germline V gene sequence: CDR1 SGHRS, CDR2 YFSETQ. The CDR3 loop spans 17 amino acids. CDR3 DNA: TGCGCCAGCAGCTTGGAGAGTAGCGGGAGTTGGACAGATACGCAGTATTTT. It is translated as CASSLESSGSWTDTQYF.

V and J are TRBV9 and TRBJ1-2, with D perhaps TRBD1 (6 bases). The ends were cut back, 0 bases at V and 4 bases at J, with 10 bases in the middle. This CDR3 has 14 amino acids. CDR1 is SGDLS and CDR2 is YYNGEE in the germline V gene. CDR3 in amino acids: CASSVEGDLYGYTF. CDR3 coding DNA: TGTGCCAGCAGCGTAGAGGGGGATCTCTATGGCTACACCTTC.

On this clone itself: An end of the junction differs from the germline gene, which may be a read error. The chain couples TRBV7-9 to TRBJ2-6; TRBD1 might be the D (6 bases). The CDR3 runs 15 residues. CDR1 is SEHNR and CDR2 is FQNEAQ in the germline V gene (reference sequence). CDR3 residues: CASSFRTPGANVLSF. CDR3 DNA: TGTGCCAGCAGCTTTCGGACACCAGGGGCCAACGTCCTGTCTTTC.

The CDR3 DNA reads as TGTGCCAGCAGTAGACAGGGGGCAAGATACAATGAGCAGTTCTTC. Its protein is CASSRQGARYNEQFF. The chain joins TRBV6-1 to TRBJ2-1; 10 bases fit TRBD1. Germline assignment: CDR1 MNHNS and CDR2 SASEGT. Trimming removed 5 bases from V and 4 bases from J; junction bases left unmatched: 5. The CDR3 runs 15 residues.

In its sample, this clone was seen a few times. This chain joins TRBV9 and TRBJ2-1; no firm D call. This CDR3 contains 13 residues. The germline CDR1 and CDR2 sequences are SGDLS and YYNGEE. V lost 2 bases to trimming and J lost 5 bases, with 8 bases between them. The CDR3 sequence is CASSVRVDNEQFF. The CDR3 DNA follows: TGTGCCAGCAGCGTCCGGGTAGACAATGAGCAGTTCTTC.

This chain connects TRBV2 to TRBJ2-5, with D tentatively TRBD1 (7 bases). Germline lookup yields CDR1 SNHLY and CDR2 FYNNEI. V dropped 2 bases and J dropped 4 bases, with 11 bases sitting between them. This CDR3 has 14 amino acids. For the CDR3, the DNA is TGTGCCAGCAGTGAAAGTCAGGGGGGAGAGACCCAGTACTTC. As protein: CASSESQGGETQYF.

In its sample, this clone was seen a few times. The chain has TRBV28 and TRBJ1-5; tentative D call: TRBD1 (5 bases). Per germline, CDR1 MDHEN and CDR2 SYDVKM. The CDR3 totals 15 residues. The V and J ends lost 5 bases and 3 bases respectively, with 14 bases between them. For the CDR3, the DNA is TGTGCCAGCAGTATGGCTGGGGCTTCCAATCAGCCCCAGCATTTT. Its translation is CASSMAGASNQPQHF.

This clone was found a few times. CDR3 protein: CASSWGAGDGSTDTQYF. CDR3 bases: TGTGCCAGCAGCTGGGGGGCGGGGGACGGAAGCACAGATACGCAGTATTTT. This chain joins TRBV7-9 and TRBJ2-3; D may be TRBD2 (7 bases). This CDR3 has 17 amino acids. From germline, CDR1 is SEHNR and CDR2 FQNEAQ (reference sequence). Trimming took off 4 bases at V and 0 bases at J, with 17 bases between the two ends.